This T cell receptor (beta chain) is drawn from a study of T cells in Graves' hyperthyroidism and ophthalmopathy. Remarks on this clonotype: Its target is not known.

RNA transcripts served as the template for amplifying TCR beta CDR3 regions. First-round RT-PCR targeting the TCR CDR3 was performed with the HTBI primer set. TCRdb analysed the multiplex PCR reads with MiXCR anew, one entry per CDR3 protein. The sample comprises approximately 510,000 distinct CDR3 sequences, over 35% of which are singletons, and about two fifths rests with the top ten. Study conclusions and caveats: Patients with ophthalmopathy were separated from those with stable hyperthyroidism by a 13 V-J model. Blood also contained most expanded thyroid clonotypes above 0.001.

The CDR3 spans 16 residues. In germline, CDR1 is LNHNV, CDR2 YYDKDF (reference sequence). Between the trimmed V and J ends, which lost 1 base and 8 bases, there was a span of 20 bases. Patients were excluded because of uncontrolled infection, other autoimmune disease, pregnancy or lactation. Sequenced input: peripheral blood or thyroid tissue (not recorded which). The source is an adult woman with Graves' disease, either hyperthyroidism or ophthalmopathy (not recorded which). The rearrangement links TRBV15 to TRBJ1-2, with a weak D call TRBD1 (5 bases). The CDR3 DNA is TGTGCCACCAGCAGAGTTGTTCTGGGGGAGGGTATGGGCTACACCTTC. It yields the protein CATSRVVLGEGMGYTF.